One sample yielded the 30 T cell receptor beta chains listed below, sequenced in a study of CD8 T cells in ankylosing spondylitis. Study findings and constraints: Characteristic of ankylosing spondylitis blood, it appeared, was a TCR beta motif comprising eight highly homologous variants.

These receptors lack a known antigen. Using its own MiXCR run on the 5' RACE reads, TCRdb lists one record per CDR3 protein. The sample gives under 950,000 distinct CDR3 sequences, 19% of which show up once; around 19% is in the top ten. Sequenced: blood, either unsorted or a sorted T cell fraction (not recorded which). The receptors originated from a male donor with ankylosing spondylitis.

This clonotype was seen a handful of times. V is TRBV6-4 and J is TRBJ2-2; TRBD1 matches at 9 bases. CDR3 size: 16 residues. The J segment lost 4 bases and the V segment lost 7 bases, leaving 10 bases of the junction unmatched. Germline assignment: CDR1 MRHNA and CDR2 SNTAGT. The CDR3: CASKPEGTGFTGELFF. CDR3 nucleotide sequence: TGTGCCAGCAAACCCGAAGGGACAGGGTTCACCGGGGAGCTGTTTTTT.

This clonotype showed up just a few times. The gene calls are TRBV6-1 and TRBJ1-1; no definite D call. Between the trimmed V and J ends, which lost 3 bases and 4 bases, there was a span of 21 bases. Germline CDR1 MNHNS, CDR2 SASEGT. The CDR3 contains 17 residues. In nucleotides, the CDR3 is TGTGCCAGCAGTGAGCCTGAGGGAGGTCCCCGGGGCACTGAAGCTTTCTTT. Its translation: CASSEPEGGPRGTEAFF.

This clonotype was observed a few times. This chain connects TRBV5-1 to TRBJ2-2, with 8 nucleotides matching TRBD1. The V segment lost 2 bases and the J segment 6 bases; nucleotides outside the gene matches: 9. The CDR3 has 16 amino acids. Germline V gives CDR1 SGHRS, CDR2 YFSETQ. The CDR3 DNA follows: TGCGCCAGCAGCTTAAAGACAGGGGAAACGGCCGGGGAGCTGTTTTTT. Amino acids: CASSLKTGETAGELFF.

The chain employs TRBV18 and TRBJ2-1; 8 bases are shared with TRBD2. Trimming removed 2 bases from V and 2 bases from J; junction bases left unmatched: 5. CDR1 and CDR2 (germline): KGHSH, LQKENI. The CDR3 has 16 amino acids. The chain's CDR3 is CASSPGGGKTYNEQFF. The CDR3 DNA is TGTGCCAGCTCACCAGGCGGGGGGAAAACCTACAATGAGCAGTTCTTC.

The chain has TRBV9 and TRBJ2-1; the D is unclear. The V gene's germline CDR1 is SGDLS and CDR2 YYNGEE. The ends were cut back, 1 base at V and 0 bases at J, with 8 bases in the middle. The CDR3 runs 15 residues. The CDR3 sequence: CASSVFPSSYNEQFF. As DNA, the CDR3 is TGTGCCAGCAGCGTATTCCCGAGCTCCTACAATGAGCAGTTCTTC.

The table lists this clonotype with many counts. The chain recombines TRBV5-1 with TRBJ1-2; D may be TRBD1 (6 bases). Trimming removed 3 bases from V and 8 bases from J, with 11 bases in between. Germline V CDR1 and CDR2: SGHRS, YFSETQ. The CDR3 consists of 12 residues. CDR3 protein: CASSSTGKGYTF. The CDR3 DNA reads TGCGCCAGCAGCTCTACAGGGAAAGGCTACACCTTC.

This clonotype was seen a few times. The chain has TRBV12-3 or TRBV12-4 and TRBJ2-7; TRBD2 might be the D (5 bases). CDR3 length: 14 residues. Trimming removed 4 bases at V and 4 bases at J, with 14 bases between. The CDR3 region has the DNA TGTGCCAGCAGTTCCGGGATCAGCTATTACGAGCAGTACTTC. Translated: CASSSGISYYEQYF.

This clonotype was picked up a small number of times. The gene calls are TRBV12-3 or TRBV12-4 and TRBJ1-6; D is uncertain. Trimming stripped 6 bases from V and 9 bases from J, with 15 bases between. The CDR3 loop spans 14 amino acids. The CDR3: CASSEGGLGSPLHF. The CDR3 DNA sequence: TGTGCCAGCAGCGAGGGCGGCTTAGGTTCACCCCTCCACTTT.

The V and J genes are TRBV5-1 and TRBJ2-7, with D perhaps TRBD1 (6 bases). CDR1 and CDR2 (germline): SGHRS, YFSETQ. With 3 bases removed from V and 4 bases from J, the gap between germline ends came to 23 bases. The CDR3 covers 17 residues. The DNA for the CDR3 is TGCGCCAGCAGCTCTGGACAGTACGGTGTGTTAGCTTACGAGCAGTACTTC. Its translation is CASSSGQYGVLAYEQYF. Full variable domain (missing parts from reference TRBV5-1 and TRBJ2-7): KAGVTQTPRYLIKTRGQQVTLSCSPISGHRSVSWYQQTPGQGLQFLFEYFSETQRNKGNFPGRFSGRQFSNSRSEMNVSTLELGDSALYLCASSSGQYGVLAYEQYFGPGTRLTVT.

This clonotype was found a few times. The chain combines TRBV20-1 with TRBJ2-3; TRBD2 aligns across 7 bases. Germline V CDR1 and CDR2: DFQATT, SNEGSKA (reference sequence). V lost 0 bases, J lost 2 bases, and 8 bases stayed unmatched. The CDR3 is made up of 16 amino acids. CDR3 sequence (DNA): TGCAGTGCTAGAGATCCGTTTAGCGGGCCCACAGATACGCAGTATTTT. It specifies CSARDPFSGPTDTQYF.

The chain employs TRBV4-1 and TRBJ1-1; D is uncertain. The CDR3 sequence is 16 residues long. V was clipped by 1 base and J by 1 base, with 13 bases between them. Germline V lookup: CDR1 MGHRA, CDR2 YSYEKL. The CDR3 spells CASSQGPRTANTEAFF. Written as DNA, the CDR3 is TGCGCCAGCAGCCAAGGGCCGCGGACTGCGAACACTGAAGCTTTCTTT.

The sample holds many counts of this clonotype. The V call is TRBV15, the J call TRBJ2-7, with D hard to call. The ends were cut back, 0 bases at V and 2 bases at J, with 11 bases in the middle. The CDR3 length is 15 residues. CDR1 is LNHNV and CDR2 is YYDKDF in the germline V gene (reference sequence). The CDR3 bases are TGTGCCACCAGCAGAGATGTTGCCCTTACCTACGAGCAGTACTTC. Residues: CATSRDVALTYEQYF.

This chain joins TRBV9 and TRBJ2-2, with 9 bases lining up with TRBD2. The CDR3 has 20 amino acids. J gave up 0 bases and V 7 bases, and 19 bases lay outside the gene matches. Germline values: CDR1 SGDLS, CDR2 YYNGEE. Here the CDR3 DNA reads TGTGCCAGCTCCCCCCCTGGGCGGGCTAGCGGGATAACGAACACCGGGGAGCTGTTTTTT. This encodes CASSPPGRASGITNTGELFF.

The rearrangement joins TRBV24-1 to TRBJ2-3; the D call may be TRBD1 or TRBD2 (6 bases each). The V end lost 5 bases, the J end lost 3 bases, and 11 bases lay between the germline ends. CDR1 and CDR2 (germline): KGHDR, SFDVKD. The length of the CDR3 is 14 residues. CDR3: CATSVGGQTDTQYF. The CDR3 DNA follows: TGTGCCACCAGTGTGGGGGGCCAAACAGATACGCAGTATTTT.

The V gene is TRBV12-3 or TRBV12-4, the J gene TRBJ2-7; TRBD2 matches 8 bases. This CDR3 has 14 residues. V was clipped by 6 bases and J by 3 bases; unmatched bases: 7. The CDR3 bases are TGTGCCAGCAGGTCTGGCGGGGGGTTCTACGAGCAGTACTTC. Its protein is CASRSGGGFYEQYF.

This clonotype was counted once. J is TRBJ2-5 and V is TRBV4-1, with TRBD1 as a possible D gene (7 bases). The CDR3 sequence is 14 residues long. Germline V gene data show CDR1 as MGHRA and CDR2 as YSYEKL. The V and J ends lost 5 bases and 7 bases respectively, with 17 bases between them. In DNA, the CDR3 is TGCGCCAGCAGCGCGCGGGACAGCGAAGGGACCCAGTACTTC. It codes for CASSARDSEGTQYF.

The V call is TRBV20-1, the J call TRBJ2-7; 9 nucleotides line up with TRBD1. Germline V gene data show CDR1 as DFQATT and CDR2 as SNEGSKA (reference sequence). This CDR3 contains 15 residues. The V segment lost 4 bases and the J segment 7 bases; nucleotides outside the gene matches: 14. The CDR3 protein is CSATSPGTGSVEQYF. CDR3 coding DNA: TGCAGTGCTACATCCCCCGGGACAGGGTCGGTGGAGCAGTACTTC.

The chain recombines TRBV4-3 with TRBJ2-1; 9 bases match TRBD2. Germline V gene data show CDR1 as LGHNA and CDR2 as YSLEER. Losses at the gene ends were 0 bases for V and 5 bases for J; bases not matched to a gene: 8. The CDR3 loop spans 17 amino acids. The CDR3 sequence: CASSQDRLAGRNNEQFF. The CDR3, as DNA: TGCGCCAGCAGCCAAGATCGGCTAGCGGGAAGGAACAATGAGCAGTTCTTC.

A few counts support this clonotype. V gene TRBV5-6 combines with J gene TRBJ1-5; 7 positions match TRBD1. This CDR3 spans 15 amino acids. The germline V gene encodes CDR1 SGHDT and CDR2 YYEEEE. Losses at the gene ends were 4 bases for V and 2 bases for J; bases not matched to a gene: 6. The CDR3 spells CASSRRDRGNQPQHF. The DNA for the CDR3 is TGTGCCAGCAGCAGAAGGGACAGAGGCAATCAGCCCCAGCATTTT.

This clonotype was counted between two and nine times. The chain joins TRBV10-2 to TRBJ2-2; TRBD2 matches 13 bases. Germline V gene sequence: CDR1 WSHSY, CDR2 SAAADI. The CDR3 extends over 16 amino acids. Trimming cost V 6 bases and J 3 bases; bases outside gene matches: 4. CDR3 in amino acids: CASRPTSGGDTGELFF. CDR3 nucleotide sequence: TGCGCCAGCAGACCCACTAGCGGGGGGGACACCGGGGAGCTGTTTTTT.

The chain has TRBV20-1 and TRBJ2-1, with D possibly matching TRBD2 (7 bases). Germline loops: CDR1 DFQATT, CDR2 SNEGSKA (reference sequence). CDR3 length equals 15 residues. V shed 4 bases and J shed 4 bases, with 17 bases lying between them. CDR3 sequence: CSAINWGGQYNEQFF. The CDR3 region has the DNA TGCAGTGCTATCAATTGGGGGGGGCAGTACAATGAGCAGTTCTTC.

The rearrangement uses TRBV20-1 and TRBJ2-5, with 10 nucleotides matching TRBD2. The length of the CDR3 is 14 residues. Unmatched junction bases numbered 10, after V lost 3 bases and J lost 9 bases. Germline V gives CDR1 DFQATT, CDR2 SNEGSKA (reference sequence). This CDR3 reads CSASLAGAFGAQYF. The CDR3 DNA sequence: TGCAGTGCTAGCCTAGCGGGGGCATTTGGGGCCCAGTACTTC.

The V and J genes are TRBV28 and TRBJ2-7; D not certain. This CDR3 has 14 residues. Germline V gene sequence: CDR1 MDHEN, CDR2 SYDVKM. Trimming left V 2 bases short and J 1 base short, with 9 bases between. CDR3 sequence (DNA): TGTGCCAGCAGTTTAACCCTCTCATCCTACGAGCAGTACTTC. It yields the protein CASSLTLSSYEQYF.

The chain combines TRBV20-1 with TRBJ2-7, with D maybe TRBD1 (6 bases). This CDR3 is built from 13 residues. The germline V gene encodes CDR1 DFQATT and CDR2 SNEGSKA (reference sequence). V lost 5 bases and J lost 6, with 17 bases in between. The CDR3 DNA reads TGCAGTGCTCGCCCCCAGGGGCATGGCGAGCAGTACTTC. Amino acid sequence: CSARPQGHGEQYF.

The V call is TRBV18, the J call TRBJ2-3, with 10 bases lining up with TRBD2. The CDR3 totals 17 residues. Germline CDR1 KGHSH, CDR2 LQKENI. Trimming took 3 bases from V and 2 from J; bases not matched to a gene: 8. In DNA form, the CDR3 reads TGTGCCAGCTCACCCCCAGGACTAGCGGAACCCACAGATACGCAGTATTTT. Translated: CASSPPGLAEPTDTQYF. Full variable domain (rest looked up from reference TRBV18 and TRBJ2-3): NAGVMQNPRHLVRRRGQEARLRCSPMKGHSHVYWYRQLPEEGLKFMVYLQKENIIDESGMPKERFSAEFPKEGPSILRIQQVVRGDSAAYFCASSPPGLAEPTDTQYFGPGTRLTVL.

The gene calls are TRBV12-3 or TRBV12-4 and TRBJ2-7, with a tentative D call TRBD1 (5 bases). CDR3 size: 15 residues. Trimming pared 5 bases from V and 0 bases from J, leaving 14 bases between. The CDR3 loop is CASSTRAIGSYEQYF. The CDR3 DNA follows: TGTGCCAGCAGTACCAGGGCCATCGGCTCCTACGAGCAGTACTTC.

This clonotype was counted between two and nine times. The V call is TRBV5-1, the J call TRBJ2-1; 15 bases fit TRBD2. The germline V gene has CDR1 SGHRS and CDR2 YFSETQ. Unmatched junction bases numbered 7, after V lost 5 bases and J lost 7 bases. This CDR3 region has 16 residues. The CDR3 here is CASRFGTSGRSNEQFF. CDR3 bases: TGCGCCAGCAGGTTCGGGACTAGCGGGAGGAGTAATGAGCAGTTCTTC.

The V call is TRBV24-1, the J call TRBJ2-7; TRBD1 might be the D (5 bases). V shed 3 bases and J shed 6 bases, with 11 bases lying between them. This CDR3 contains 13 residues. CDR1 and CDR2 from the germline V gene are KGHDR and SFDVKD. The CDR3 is CATSDKQAFEQYF. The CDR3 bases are TGTGCCACCAGTGATAAACAGGCTTTCGAGCAGTACTTC.

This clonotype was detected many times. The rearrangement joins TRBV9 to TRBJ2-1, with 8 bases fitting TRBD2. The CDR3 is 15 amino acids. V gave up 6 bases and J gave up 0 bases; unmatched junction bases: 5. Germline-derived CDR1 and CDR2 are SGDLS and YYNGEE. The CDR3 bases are TGTGCCAGCACCTCCAGCGGGAGCTCCTACAATGAGCAGTTCTTC. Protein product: CASTSSGSSYNEQFF.

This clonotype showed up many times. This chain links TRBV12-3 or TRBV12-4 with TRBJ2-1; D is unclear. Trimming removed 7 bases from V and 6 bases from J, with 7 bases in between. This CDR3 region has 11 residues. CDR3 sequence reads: CASTRLNEQFF. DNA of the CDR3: TGTGCCAGCACCAGACTCAATGAGCAGTTCTTC.